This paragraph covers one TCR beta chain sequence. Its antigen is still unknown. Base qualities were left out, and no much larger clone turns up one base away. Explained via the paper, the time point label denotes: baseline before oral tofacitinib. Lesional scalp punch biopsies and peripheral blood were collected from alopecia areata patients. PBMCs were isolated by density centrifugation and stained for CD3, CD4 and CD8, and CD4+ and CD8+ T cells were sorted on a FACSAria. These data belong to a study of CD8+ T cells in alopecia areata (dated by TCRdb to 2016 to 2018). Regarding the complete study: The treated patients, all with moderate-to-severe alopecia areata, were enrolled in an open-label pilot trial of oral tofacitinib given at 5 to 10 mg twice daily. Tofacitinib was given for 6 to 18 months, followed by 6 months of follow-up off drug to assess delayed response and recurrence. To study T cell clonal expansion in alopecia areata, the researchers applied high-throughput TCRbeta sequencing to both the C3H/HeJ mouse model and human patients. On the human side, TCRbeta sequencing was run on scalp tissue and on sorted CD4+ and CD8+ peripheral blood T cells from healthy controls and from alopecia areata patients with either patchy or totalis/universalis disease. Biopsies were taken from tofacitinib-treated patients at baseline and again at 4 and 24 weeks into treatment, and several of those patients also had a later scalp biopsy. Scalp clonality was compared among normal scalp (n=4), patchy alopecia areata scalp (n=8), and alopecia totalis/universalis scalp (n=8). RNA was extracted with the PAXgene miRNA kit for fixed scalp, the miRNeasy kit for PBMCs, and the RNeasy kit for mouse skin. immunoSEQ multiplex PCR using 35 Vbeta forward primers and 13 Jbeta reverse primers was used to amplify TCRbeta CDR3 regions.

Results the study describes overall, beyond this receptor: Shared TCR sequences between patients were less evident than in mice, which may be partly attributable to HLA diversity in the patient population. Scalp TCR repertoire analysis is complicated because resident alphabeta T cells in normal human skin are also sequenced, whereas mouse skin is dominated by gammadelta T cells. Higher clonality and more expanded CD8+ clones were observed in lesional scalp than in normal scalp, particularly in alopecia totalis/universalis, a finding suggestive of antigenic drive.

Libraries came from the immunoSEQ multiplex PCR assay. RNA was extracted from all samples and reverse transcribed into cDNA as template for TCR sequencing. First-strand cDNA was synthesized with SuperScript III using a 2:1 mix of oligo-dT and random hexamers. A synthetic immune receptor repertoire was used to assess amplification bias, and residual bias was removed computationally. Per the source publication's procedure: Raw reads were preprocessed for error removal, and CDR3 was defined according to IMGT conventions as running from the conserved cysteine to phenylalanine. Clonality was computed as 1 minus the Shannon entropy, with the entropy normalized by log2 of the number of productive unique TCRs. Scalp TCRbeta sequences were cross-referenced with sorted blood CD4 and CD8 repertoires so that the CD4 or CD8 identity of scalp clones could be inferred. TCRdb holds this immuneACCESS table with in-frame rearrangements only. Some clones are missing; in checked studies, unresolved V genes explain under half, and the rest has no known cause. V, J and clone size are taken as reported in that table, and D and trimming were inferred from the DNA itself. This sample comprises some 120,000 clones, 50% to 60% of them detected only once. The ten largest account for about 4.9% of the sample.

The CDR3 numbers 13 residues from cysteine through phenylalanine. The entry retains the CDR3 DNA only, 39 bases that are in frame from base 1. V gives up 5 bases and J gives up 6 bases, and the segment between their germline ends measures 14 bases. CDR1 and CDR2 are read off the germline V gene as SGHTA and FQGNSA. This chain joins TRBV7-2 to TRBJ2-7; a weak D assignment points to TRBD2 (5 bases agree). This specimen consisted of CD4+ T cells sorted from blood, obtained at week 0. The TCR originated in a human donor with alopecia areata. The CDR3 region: CASSPSSRTEQYF. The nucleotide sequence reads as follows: TGTGCCAGCAGCCCCTCTAGCCGCACCGAGCAGTACTTC.